This is a list of T cell receptor beta chains from one sample in a study of technical replicates of blood from several donors. The protocol was immunoSEQ multiplex PCR, while the TCRdb copy is restricted to in-frame clones and leaves out a portion. This sample has some 80,000 clones, with roughly 93% found just once. Sequenced sample: T cells isolated from PBMCs. The receptors were sampled from a human donor in good health. Both conserved end residues are part of each CDR3. The order of the fields is V gene, D gene, J gene, clone size, CDR3 protein, CDR3 DNA. The D gene is left open where the match is weak. Size is stated for part of the rows, as once, few or many counts, or as a class when the clone is expanded.

TRBV11-3	TRBD2	TRBJ2-7	.	CASSDLGLADEQYF	TGTGCCAGCAGCGATTTGGGACTAGCGGACGAGCAGTACTTC
TRBV2	TRBD1	TRBJ1-5	.	CASGTGSGNQPQHF	TGTGCCAGCGGGACAGGATCGGGCAATCAGCCCCAGCATTTT
TRBV27	.	TRBJ1-3	.	CASSSSLRNTIYF	TGTGCCAGCAGTTCCTCCCTTAGAAACACCATATATTTT
TRBV28	TRBD2	TRBJ2-5	.	CASSIGTRLAGLETQYF	TGTGCCAGCAGTATCGGCACCCGACTAGCGGGATTAGAGACCCAGTACTTC
TRBV5-1	.	TRBJ1-5	.	CASSRWGGSNQPQHF	TGCGCCAGCAGTAGATGGGGGGGGAGCAATCAGCCCCAGCATTTT
TRBV20-1	.	TRBJ1-1	.	CSARVSTEAFF	TGCAGTGCTAGGGTTAGCACTGAAGCTTTCTTT
TRBV5-4	.	TRBJ1-2	.	CASSLVGAGWYGYTF	TGTGCCAGCAGCTTGGTTGGGGCCGGGTGGTATGGCTACACCTTC
TRBV13	TRBD2	TRBJ2-1	.	CASSRIITSGSYNEQFF	TGTGCCAGCAGCCGAATAATTACTAGCGGGAGCTACAATGAGCAGTTCTTC
TRBV2	TRBD2	TRBJ2-3	.	CASEGLAGGADTQYF	TGTGCCAGCGAGGGACTAGCGGGAGGAGCAGATACGCAGTATTTT
TRBV7-8	.	TRBJ1-4	.	CASSGRGGWLLFF	TGTGCCAGCAGCGGACGGGGGGGATGGCTACTGTTTTTT
TRBV5-4	TRBD1	TRBJ2-1	.	CASSFGTGGYNEQFF	TGTGCCAGCAGCTTCGGGACAGGGGGATACAATGAGCAGTTCTTC
TRBV27	.	TRBJ2-1	.	CASSFLSSYNEQFF	TGTGCCAGCAGTTTTCTGTCCTCCTACAATGAGCAGTTCTTC
TRBV28	.	TRBJ1-1	few	CASSLGGFGVMNTEAFF	TGTGCCAGCAGTTTGGGGGGATTTGGGGTTATGAACACTGAAGCTTTCTTT
TRBV5-1	.	TRBJ2-6	.	CASSSQLGGGSGANVLTF	TGCGCCAGCAGCTCCCAACTAGGGGGAGGGTCTGGGGCCAACGTCCTGACTTTC
TRBV7-2	.	TRBJ2-6	.	CASSLASGVEVLTF	TGTGCCAGCAGCTTAGCTAGCGGAGTGGAGGTCCTGACTTTC
TRBV6-5	.	TRBJ2-1	.	CASGGQLDEQFF	TGTGCCAGCGGGGGCCAGTTAGATGAGCAGTTCTTC
TRBV18	TRBD1	TRBJ1-1	.	CASTGGGAWDTEAFF	TGTGCCAGCACCGGAGGGGGCGCGTGGGACACTGAAGCTTTCTTT
TRBV19	.	TRBJ2-1	.	CASSIDSGHDNNEQFF	TGTGCCAGTAGTATAGATAGTGGTCACGATAACAATGAGCAGTTCTTC
TRBV2	.	TRBJ2-5	.	CASTRTLQETQYF	TGTGCCAGCACCCGGACACTCCAAGAGACCCAGTACTTC
TRBV6-5	.	TRBJ2-7	.	CASSYVSSSYEQYF	TGTGCCAGCAGTTACGTTAGTAGCTCCTACGAGCAGTACTTC
TRBV6-5	TRBD2	TRBJ2-2	.	CASSLTSAANTGELFF	TGTGCCAGCAGTTTGACTAGCGCAGCGAACACCGGGGAGCTGTTTTTT
TRBV27	.	TRBJ1-5	.	CASSFSRGLNQPQHF	TGTGCCAGCAGTTTTAGCAGGGGTCTCAATCAGCCCCAGCATTTT
TRBV4-1	TRBD2	TRBJ2-1	once	CASSHILAGRGNEQFF	TGCGCCAGCAGCCATATTCTAGCGGGAAGGGGCAATGAGCAGTTCTTC
TRBV7-3	TRBD2	TRBJ2-1	.	CASSLAGVWNEQFF	TGTGCCAGCAGCTTAGCGGGAGTATGGAATGAGCAGTTCTTC
TRBV27	TRBD1	TRBJ1-1	.	CASSLKGTGVTEAFF	TGTGCCAGCAGCTTAAAGGGGACAGGGGTCACTGAAGCTTTCTTT
TRBV20-1	.	TRBJ1-1	.	CSAPGDTEAFF	TGCAGTGCCCCGGGTGACACTGAAGCTTTCTTT
TRBV27	.	TRBJ2-1	.	CASSFGRFREQFF	TGTGCCAGCAGTTTCGGCAGGTTTCGTGAGCAGTTCTTC
TRBV9	TRBD2	TRBJ2-7	.	CASSAGLAVAGYEQYF	TGTGCCAGCAGCGCGGGACTAGCGGTTGCGGGCTACGAGCAGTACTTC
TRBV10-3	.	TRBJ1-1	.	CAISDGGRDTEAFF	TGTGCCATCAGTGATGGGGGCAGGGACACTGAAGCTTTCTTT
TRBV9	.	TRBJ2-7	.	CASGGEIYEQYF	TGTGCCAGCGGCGGGGAGATCTACGAGCAGTACTTC
TRBV9	.	TRBJ2-1	.	CASSVGSGSYNEQFF	TGTGCCAGCAGCGTAGGTTCCGGCTCCTACAATGAGCAGTTCTTC
TRBV5-1	TRBD1	TRBJ2-7	.	CASSSEFRDSSYEQYF	TGCGCCAGCAGTTCCGAGTTCAGGGACAGCTCCTACGAGCAGTACTTC
TRBV2	.	TRBJ2-7	.	CATPRTDSSYEQYF	TGTGCCACGCCGAGGACGGACAGCTCCTACGAGCAGTACTTC
TRBV28	.	TRBJ1-5	once	CIMGGFYSNQPQHF	TGTATCATGGGGGGGTTTTATAGCAATCAGCCCCAGCATTTT
TRBV19	TRBD1	TRBJ1-4	.	CASSEDRDEKLFF	TGTGCCAGTAGTGAGGACAGGGATGAAAAACTGTTTTTT
TRBV19	TRBD2	TRBJ2-3	.	CASSSSHSGRSTDTQYF	TGTGCCAGTAGTTCATCTCATAGCGGGAGGAGCACAGATACGCAGTATTTT
TRBV7-8	TRBD1	TRBJ2-1	.	CASSRDSYNEQFF	TGTGCCAGCAGCCGGGACAGTTACAATGAGCAGTTCTTC
TRBV7-3	.	TRBJ2-1	.	CASSLTRQGRDEQFF	TGTGCCAGCAGCTTAACCCGGCAGGGCAGGGATGAGCAGTTCTTC
TRBV7-9	.	TRBJ2-1	.	CASSFENEQFF	TGTGCCAGCAGCTTTGAGAATGAGCAGTTCTTC
TRBV28	.	TRBJ1-2	.	CASTRQRYGYTF	TGTGCCAGCACCAGACAGCGCTATGGCTACACCTTC
TRBV9	TRBD1	TRBJ1-1	once	CASSVEGADTEAFF	TGTGCCAGCAGCGTAGAGGGGGCAGATACTGAAGCTTTCTTT